Listed below are T cell receptor beta chains from one sample, sequenced in a study of T cells after yellow fever vaccination. One entry per CDR3 protein, called by TCRdb with MiXCR from the 5' RACE reads. The sample records around 72,000 distinct CDR3 sequences, more than 5.5% being singletons. The source was CD8+ T cells sorted from PBMCs, collected 9 to 10 days after the first yellow fever vaccination. The receptors stem from a young man who received the YFV17D yellow fever vaccine. Each CDR3 is given with its conserved first and last residue. Each record gives: J gene, CDR3 length, clone size, D gene, V gene, CDR3 protein, CDR3 DNA. D genes are given only for firm matches. Not every row has a clone size; where given, it reads once, few, many or a size class.

J gene: TRBJ2-7; CDR3 length: 15; clone size: -; D gene: TRBD1; V gene: TRBV30; CDR3 protein: CAWSTTDRISYEQYF; CDR3 DNA: TGTGCCTGGAGTACAACGGACAGGATCTCCTACGAGCAGTACTTC
J gene: TRBJ1-1; CDR3 length: 15; clone size: many; D gene: -; V gene: TRBV4-2; CDR3 protein: CASSQDIGVNTEAFF; CDR3 DNA: TGTGCCAGCAGCCAAGATATCGGGGTGAACACTGAAGCTTTCTTT
J gene: TRBJ2-2; CDR3 length: 18; clone size: few; D gene: TRBD1; V gene: TRBV28; CDR3 protein: CASSLHGQDALNTGELFF; CDR3 DNA: TGTGCCAGCAGTCTCCACGGACAGGATGCCTTGAACACCGGGGAGCTGTTTTTT
J gene: TRBJ2-1; CDR3 length: 15; clone size: many; D gene: TRBD2; V gene: TRBV6-5; CDR3 protein: CASSPASGGAYEQFF; CDR3 DNA: TGTGCCAGCAGCCCCGCTAGCGGGGGGGCCTATGAGCAGTTCTTC
J gene: TRBJ2-5; CDR3 length: 14; clone size: -; D gene: -; V gene: TRBV7-2; CDR3 protein: CASRGVQGSETQYF; CDR3 DNA: TGTGCCAGCAGGGGGGTCCAGGGGTCGGAGACCCAGTACTTC
J gene: TRBJ2-3; CDR3 length: 18; clone size: -; D gene: TRBD2; V gene: TRBV19; CDR3 protein: CASSISLAGVPVGDTQYF; CDR3 DNA: TGTGCCAGTAGTATTTCGCTAGCGGGGGTGCCAGTCGGGGATACGCAGTATTTT
J gene: TRBJ1-6; CDR3 length: 14; clone size: many; D gene: TRBD1; V gene: TRBV4-3; CDR3 protein: CASSQRQGGSPLHF; CDR3 DNA: TGCGCCAGCAGCCAACGACAGGGTGGCTCACCCCTCCACTTT
J gene: TRBJ2-5; CDR3 length: 14; clone size: many; D gene: TRBD2; V gene: TRBV29-1; CDR3 protein: CNVGVAGGQETQYF; CDR3 DNA: TGCAACGTTGGGGTAGCGGGGGGGCAGGAGACCCAGTACTTC
J gene: TRBJ2-5; CDR3 length: 15; clone size: many; D gene: -; V gene: TRBV7-9; CDR3 protein: CASSPTGGSKETQYF; CDR3 DNA: TGTGCCAGCAGCCCCACGGGGGGCTCAAAAGAGACCCAGTACTTC
J gene: TRBJ2-5; CDR3 length: 16; clone size: -; D gene: -; V gene: TRBV5-8; CDR3 protein: CDSSLGYNSEQETQYF; CDR3 DNA: TGTGACAGCAGCTTGGGGTACAACAGCGAACAAGAGACCCAGTACTTC
J gene: TRBJ2-7; CDR3 length: 15; clone size: -; D gene: -; V gene: TRBV15; CDR3 protein: CATSRGEPQVHEQYF; CDR3 DNA: TGTGCCACCAGCAGAGGGGAACCGCAGGTCCACGAGCAGTACTTC
J gene: TRBJ2-3; CDR3 length: 13; clone size: few; D gene: -; V gene: TRBV4-1; CDR3 protein: CASSPWDLRQQYF; CDR3 DNA: TGCGCCAGCAGCCCTTGGGACCTCCGTCAGCAGTATTTT
J gene: TRBJ2-3; CDR3 length: 15; clone size: many; D gene: -; V gene: TRBV9; CDR3 protein: CASSVSWGNTDTQYF; CDR3 DNA: TGTGCCAGCAGCGTATCCTGGGGGAACACAGATACGCAGTATTTT
J gene: TRBJ1-2; CDR3 length: 14; clone size: many; D gene: TRBD1; V gene: TRBV7-9; CDR3 protein: CASSYGTGAYGYTF; CDR3 DNA: TGTGCCAGCAGCTACGGGACAGGGGCCTATGGCTACACCTTC
J gene: TRBJ2-7; CDR3 length: 14; clone size: -; D gene: -; V gene: TRBV4-2; CDR3 protein: CASSQDRGSYEQYF; CDR3 DNA: TGTGCCAGCAGCCAAGATCGGGGATCCTACGAGCAGTACTTC
J gene: TRBJ2-3; CDR3 length: 16; clone size: few; D gene: TRBD1; V gene: TRBV5-1; CDR3 protein: CASSLAGQGATDTQYF; CDR3 DNA: TGCGCCAGCAGCTTGGCCGGTCAGGGGGCAACAGATACGCAGTATTTT
J gene: TRBJ2-1; CDR3 length: 12; clone size: many; D gene: -; V gene: TRBV4-1; CDR3 protein: CASSQGYNEQFF; CDR3 DNA: TGCGCCAGCAGCCAGGGCTACAATGAGCAGTTCTTC
J gene: TRBJ2-1; CDR3 length: 13; clone size: many; D gene: TRBD2; V gene: TRBV29-1; CDR3 protein: CSAQLAGGNEQFF; CDR3 DNA: TGCAGCGCCCAACTAGCGGGGGGCAATGAGCAGTTCTTC
J gene: TRBJ2-1; CDR3 length: 15; clone size: many; D gene: TRBD2; V gene: TRBV6-4; CDR3 protein: CASSPFGGANNEQFF; CDR3 DNA: TGTGCCAGCAGTCCCTTCGGGGGGGCTAACAATGAGCAGTTCTTC
J gene: TRBJ2-3; CDR3 length: 15; clone size: many; D gene: TRBD1; V gene: TRBV12-3/TRBV12-4; CDR3 protein: CASSESDREIDTQYF; CDR3 DNA: TGTGCCAGCAGCGAATCGGACAGGGAAATAGATACGCAGTATTTT
J gene: TRBJ2-1; CDR3 length: 15; clone size: few; D gene: -; V gene: TRBV4-3; CDR3 protein: CASSQDDGPHNEQFF; CDR3 DNA: TGCGCCAGCAGCCAAGATGACGGGCCTCACAATGAGCAGTTCTTC
J gene: TRBJ2-1; CDR3 length: 18; clone size: -; D gene: -; V gene: TRBV4-1; CDR3 protein: CASSKEARLTSKYNEQFF; CDR3 DNA: TGCGCCAGCAGCAAAGAGGCCCGACTCACGTCGAAGTACAATGAGCAGTTCTTC
J gene: TRBJ2-7; CDR3 length: 14; clone size: -; D gene: TRBD1; V gene: TRBV29-1; CDR3 protein: CSVEDQGELYEQYF; CDR3 DNA: TGCAGCGTTGAAGATCAGGGGGAGCTCTACGAGCAGTACTTC
J gene: TRBJ1-1; CDR3 length: 16; clone size: few; D gene: -; V gene: TRBV4-1; CDR3 protein: CASSQDLGQGDTEAFF; CDR3 DNA: TGCGCCAGCAGCCAAGATTTAGGGCAGGGAGACACTGAAGCTTTCTTT
J gene: TRBJ2-5; CDR3 length: 14; clone size: many; D gene: -; V gene: TRBV20-1; CDR3 protein: CSARDKGGGETQYF; CDR3 DNA: TGCAGTGCTAGAGATAAGGGGGGAGGAGAGACCCAGTACTTC
J gene: TRBJ2-3; CDR3 length: 14; clone size: many; D gene: -; V gene: TRBV7-6; CDR3 protein: CASSLVLEGDTQYF; CDR3 DNA: TGTGCCAGCAGCTTAGTGCTAGAGGGAGATACGCAGTATTTT
J gene: TRBJ1-1; CDR3 length: 11; clone size: many; D gene: -; V gene: TRBV25-1; CDR3 protein: CASSIGVEAFF; CDR3 DNA: TGTGCCAGCAGTATCGGGGTTGAAGCTTTCTTT
J gene: TRBJ2-1; CDR3 length: 15; clone size: few; D gene: -; V gene: TRBV4-3; CDR3 protein: CASSQVWTNYNEQFF; CDR3 DNA: TGCGCCAGCAGCCAAGTCTGGACAAACTACAATGAGCAGTTCTTC
J gene: TRBJ2-2; CDR3 length: 15; clone size: many; D gene: -; V gene: TRBV9; CDR3 protein: CASSVDGGVTGELFF; CDR3 DNA: TGTGCCAGCAGCGTAGATGGAGGGGTGACCGGGGAGCTGTTTTTT
J gene: TRBJ2-3; CDR3 length: 13; clone size: many; D gene: -; V gene: TRBV6-5; CDR3 protein: CASSYAGTDTQYF; CDR3 DNA: TGTGCCAGCAGTTACGCGGGCACAGATACGCAGTATTTT
J gene: TRBJ1-2; CDR3 length: 18; clone size: -; D gene: TRBD1; V gene: TRBV28; CDR3 protein: CASRNDRDRAPTHYGYTF; CDR3 DNA: TGTGCCAGCAGGAACGACCGGGACAGGGCACCGACCCACTATGGCTACACCTTC
J gene: TRBJ2-1; CDR3 length: 14; clone size: few; D gene: TRBD1; V gene: TRBV7-8; CDR3 protein: CASSRTGGFSEQFF; CDR3 DNA: TGTGCCAGCAGCAGGACAGGGGGCTTCTCTGAGCAGTTCTTC
J gene: TRBJ2-1; CDR3 length: 15; clone size: -; D gene: -; V gene: TRBV4-3; CDR3 protein: CASSLLLSSYNEQFF; CDR3 DNA: TGCGCCAGCAGCCTATTATTGAGCTCCTACAATGAGCAGTTCTTC
J gene: TRBJ2-3; CDR3 length: 15; clone size: -; D gene: -; V gene: TRBV14; CDR3 protein: CASRLTGSHPDTQYF; CDR3 DNA: TGTGCCAGCAGACTCACCGGAAGCCATCCAGATACGCAGTATTTT
J gene: TRBJ2-2; CDR3 length: 11; clone size: many; D gene: -; V gene: TRBV12-3/TRBV12-4; CDR3 protein: CASTSGGELFF; CDR3 DNA: TGTGCCAGCACCTCCGGCGGGGAGCTGTTTTTT
J gene: TRBJ2-5; CDR3 length: 20; clone size: few; D gene: TRBD2; V gene: TRBV5-1; CDR3 protein: CASSFLTAGLAGTFQETQYF; CDR3 DNA: TGCGCCAGCAGCTTCCTTACTGCGGGACTAGCGGGGACCTTCCAAGAGACCCAGTACTTC
J gene: TRBJ2-7; CDR3 length: 15; clone size: -; D gene: TRBD1; V gene: TRBV7-9; CDR3 protein: CASSAYRGDSYEQYF; CDR3 DNA: TGTGCCAGCAGCGCCTACAGGGGCGACAGCTACGAGCAGTACTTC
J gene: TRBJ2-1; CDR3 length: 15; clone size: few; D gene: -; V gene: TRBV5-4; CDR3 protein: CASSLGARASNEQFF; CDR3 DNA: TGTGCCAGCAGCTTGGGGGCTAGGGCCAGCAATGAGCAGTTCTTC
J gene: TRBJ2-2; CDR3 length: 17; clone size: -; D gene: TRBD1; V gene: TRBV4-3; CDR3 protein: CASSQDSRTGSTGELFF; CDR3 DNA: TGCGCCAGCAGCCAAGATAGTCGGACAGGGAGCACCGGGGAGCTGTTTTTT
J gene: TRBJ1-6; CDR3 length: 15; clone size: few; D gene: -; V gene: TRBV11-2; CDR3 protein: CASSLFFDHISPLHF; CDR3 DNA: TGTGCCAGCAGCTTATTTTTCGACCACATTTCACCCCTCCACTTT
J gene: TRBJ2-3; CDR3 length: 16; clone size: -; D gene: -; V gene: TRBV12-3/TRBV12-4; CDR3 protein: CASSLGVWGPIDTQYF; CDR3 DNA: TGTGCCAGCAGTTTGGGCGTGTGGGGGCCGATAGATACGCAGTATTTT
J gene: TRBJ2-2; CDR3 length: 16; clone size: few; D gene: TRBD1; V gene: TRBV7-9; CDR3 protein: CASSGRTGGDTGELFF; CDR3 DNA: TGTGCCAGCAGCGGGCGGACAGGGGGCGACACCGGGGAGCTGTTTTTT
J gene: TRBJ2-5; CDR3 length: 15; clone size: many; D gene: -; V gene: TRBV15; CDR3 protein: CATSSYDVGLETQYF; CDR3 DNA: TGTGCCACCAGCAGTTACGACGTCGGGTTAGAGACCCAGTACTTC